The clone carrying this T cell receptor beta chain was counted at least ten times. CDR1 is ENHRY and CDR2 is SYGVKD in the germline V gene. The CDR3 has 11 residues. Trimming took off 5 bases at V and 0 bases at J, with 2 bases between the two ends. The data were taken from a study of T cells in Graves' hyperthyroidism and ophthalmopathy. The TCR beta CDR3 regions underwent amplification using RNA transcripts as the source. During a first-round RT-PCR of the TCR CDR3, the HTBI primer set was used. A single record per CDR3 protein comes from TCRdb applying MiXCR to the multiplex PCR reads. The table has about 640,000 distinct CDR3 sequences, under 25% seen once.

The clonotype comes from a young man with Graves' ophthalmopathy. The sequencing input was blood. V and J are TRBV10-3 and TRBJ2-7; D unresolved. For the CDR3, the DNA is TGTGCCATCAGTAGCTCCTACGAGCAGTACTTC. It codes for CAISSSYEQYF.